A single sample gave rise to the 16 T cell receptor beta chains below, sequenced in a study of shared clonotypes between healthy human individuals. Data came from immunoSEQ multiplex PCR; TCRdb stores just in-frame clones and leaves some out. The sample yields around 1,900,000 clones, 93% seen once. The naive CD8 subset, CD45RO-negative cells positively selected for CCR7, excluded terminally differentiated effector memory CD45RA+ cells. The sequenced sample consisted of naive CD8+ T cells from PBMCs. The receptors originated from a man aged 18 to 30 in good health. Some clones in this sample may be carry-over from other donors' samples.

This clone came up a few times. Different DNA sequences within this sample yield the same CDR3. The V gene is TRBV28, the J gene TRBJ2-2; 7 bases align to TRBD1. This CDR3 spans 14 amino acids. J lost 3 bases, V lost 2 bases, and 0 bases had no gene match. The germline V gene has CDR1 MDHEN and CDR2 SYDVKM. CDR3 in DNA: TGTGCCAGCAGTTTACAGGGGGACACCGGGGAGCTGTTTTTT. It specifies CASSLQGDTGELFF.

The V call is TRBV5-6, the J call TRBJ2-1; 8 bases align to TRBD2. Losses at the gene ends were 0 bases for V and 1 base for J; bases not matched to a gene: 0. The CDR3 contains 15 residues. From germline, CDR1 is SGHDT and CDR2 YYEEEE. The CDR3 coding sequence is TGTGCCAGCAGCTTGGTAGCGGGATCCTACAATGAGCAGTTCTTC. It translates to CASSLVAGSYNEQFF.

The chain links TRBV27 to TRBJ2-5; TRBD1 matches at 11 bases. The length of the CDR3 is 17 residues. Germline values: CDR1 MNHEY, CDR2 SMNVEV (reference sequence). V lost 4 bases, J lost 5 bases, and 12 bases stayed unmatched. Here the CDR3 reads CASSYLGTGGLGETQYF. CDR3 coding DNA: TGTGCCAGCAGTTATCTAGGGACAGGGGGTTTAGGGGAGACCCAGTACTTC.

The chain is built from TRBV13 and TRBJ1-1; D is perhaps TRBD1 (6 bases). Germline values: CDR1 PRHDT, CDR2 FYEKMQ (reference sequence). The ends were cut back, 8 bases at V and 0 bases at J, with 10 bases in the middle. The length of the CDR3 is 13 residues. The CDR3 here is CASGQGLNTEAFF. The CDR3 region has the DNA TGTGCCAGCGGGCAGGGGTTGAACACTGAAGCTTTCTTT.

The CDR3 DNA reads as TGTGCCAGCAGCGCTGGGACAGGGAGGGAGTACAATGAGCAGTTCTTC. This gives the protein CASSAGTGREYNEQFF. This chain links TRBV9 with TRBJ2-1, with 9 bases lining up with TRBD1. CDR1 and CDR2 from the germline V gene are SGDLS and YYNGEE. V shed 3 bases and J 4 bases; nucleotides not matched to a gene: 8. This CDR3 comprises 16 residues.

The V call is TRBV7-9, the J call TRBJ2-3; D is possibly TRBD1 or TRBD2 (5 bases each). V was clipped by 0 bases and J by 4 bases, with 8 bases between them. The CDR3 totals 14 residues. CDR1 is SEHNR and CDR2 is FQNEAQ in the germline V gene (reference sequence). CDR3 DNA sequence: TGTGCCAGCAGCTTAGCAATGGGACCAGATACGCAGTATTTT. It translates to CASSLAMGPDTQYF.

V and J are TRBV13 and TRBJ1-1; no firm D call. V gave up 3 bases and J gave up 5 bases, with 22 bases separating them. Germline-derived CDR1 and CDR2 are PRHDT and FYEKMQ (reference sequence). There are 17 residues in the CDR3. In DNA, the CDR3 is TGTGCCAGCAGCTTCCTGAACTCGCCTCTAGGGCGGACTGAAGCTTTCTTT. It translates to CASSFLNSPLGRTEAFF.

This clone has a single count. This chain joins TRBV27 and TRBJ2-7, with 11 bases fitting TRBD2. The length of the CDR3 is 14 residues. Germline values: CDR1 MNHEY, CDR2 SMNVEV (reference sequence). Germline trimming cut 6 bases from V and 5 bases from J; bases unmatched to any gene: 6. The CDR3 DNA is TGTGCCAGCAGCACTAGCGGGAGAGGGCACGAGCAGTACTTC. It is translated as CASSTSGRGHEQYF.

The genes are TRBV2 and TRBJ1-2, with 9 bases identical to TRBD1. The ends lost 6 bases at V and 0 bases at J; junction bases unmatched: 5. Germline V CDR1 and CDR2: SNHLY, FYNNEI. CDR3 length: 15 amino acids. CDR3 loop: CASSPRQGANYGYTF. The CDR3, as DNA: TGTGCCAGCAGCCCCAGACAGGGGGCTAACTATGGCTACACCTTC. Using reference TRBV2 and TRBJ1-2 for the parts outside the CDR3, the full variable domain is EPEVTQTPSHQVTQMGQEVILRCVPISNHLYFYWYRQILGQKVEFLVSFYNNEISEKSEIFDDQFSVERPDGSNFTLKIRSTKLEDSAMYFCASSPRQGANYGYTFGSGTRLTVV.

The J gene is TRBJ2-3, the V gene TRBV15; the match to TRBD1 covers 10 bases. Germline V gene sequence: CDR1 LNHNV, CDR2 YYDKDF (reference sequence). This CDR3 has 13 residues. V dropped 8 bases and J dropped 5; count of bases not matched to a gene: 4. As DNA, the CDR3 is TGTGCCACCCATAGGGACAGGGGAGATACGCAGTATTTT. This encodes CATHRDRGDTQYF.

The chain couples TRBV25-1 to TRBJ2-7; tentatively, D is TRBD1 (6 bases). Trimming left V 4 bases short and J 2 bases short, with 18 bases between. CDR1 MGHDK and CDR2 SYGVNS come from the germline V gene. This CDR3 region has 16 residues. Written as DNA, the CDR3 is TGTGCCAGCAGTGCCTCGAAGAGGACAGCTACCTACGAGCAGTACTTC. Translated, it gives CASSASKRTATYEQYF.

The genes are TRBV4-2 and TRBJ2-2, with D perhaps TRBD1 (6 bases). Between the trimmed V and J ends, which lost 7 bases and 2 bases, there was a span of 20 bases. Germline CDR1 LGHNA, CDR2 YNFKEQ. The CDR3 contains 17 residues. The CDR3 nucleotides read TGTGCCAGCAAGGCGTGGAAATACGGGACAAACACCGGGGAGCTGTTTTTT. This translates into CASKAWKYGTNTGELFF.

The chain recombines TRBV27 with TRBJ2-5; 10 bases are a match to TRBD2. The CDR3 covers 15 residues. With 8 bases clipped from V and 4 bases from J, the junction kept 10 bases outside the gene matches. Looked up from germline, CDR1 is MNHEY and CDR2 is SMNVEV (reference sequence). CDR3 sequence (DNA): TGTGCCAGCTCTACGATAGCGGGAGGCAGAGAGACCCAGTACTTC. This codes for CASSTIAGGRETQYF.

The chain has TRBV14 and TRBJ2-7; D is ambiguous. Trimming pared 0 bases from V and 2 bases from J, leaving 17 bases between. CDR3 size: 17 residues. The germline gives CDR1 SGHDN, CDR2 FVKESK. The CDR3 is CASSQERVASRPYEQYF. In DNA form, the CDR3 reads TGTGCCAGCAGCCAAGAAAGAGTGGCGAGCAGACCCTACGAGCAGTACTTC.

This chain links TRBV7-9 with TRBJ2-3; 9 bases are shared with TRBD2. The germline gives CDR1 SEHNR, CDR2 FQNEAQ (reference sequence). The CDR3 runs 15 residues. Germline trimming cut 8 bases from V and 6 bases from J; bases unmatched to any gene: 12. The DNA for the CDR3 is TGTGCCAGCGATAGCGGGAGTACAGGCGCTGATACGCAGTATTTT. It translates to CASDSGSTGADTQYF.

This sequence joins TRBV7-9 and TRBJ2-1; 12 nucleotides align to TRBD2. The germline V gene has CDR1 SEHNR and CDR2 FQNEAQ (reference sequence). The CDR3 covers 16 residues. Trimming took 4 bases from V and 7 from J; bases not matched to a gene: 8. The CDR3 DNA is TGTGCCAGCAGCTCACGGACTAGCGGGAATCTAAATGAGCAGTTCTTC. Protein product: CASSSRTSGNLNEQFF.